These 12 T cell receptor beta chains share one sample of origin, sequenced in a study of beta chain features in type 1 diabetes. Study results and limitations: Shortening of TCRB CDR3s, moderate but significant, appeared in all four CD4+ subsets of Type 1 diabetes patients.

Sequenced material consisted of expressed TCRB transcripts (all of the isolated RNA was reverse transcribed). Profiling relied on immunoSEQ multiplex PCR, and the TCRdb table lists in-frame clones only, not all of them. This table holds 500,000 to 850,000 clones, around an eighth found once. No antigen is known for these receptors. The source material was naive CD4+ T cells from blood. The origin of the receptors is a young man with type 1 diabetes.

CDR3: CASSPERGNIQYF. In DNA, the CDR3 is TGTGCCAGTAGTCCTGAGAGAGGAAACATTCAGTACTTC. V and J are TRBV19 and TRBJ2-4, with D unclear. Trimming cost V 5 bases and J 6 bases, with 11 bases left between them. The CDR3 runs 13 residues. CDR1 LNHDA and CDR2 SQIVND come from the germline V gene (reference sequence). Filled out from reference TRBV19 and TRBJ2-4, the complete variable domain reads DGGITQSPKYLFRKEGQNVTLSCEQNLNHDAMYWYRQDPGQGLRLIYYSQIVNDFQKGDIAEGYSVSREKKESFPLTVTSAQKNPTAFYLCASSPERGNIQYFGAGTRLSVL.

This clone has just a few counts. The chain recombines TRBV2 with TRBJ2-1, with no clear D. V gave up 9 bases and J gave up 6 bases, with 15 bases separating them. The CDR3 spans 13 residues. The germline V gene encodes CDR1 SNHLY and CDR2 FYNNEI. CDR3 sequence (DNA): TGTGCCAGGTATCCCGGCCGGACCAATGAGCAGTTCTTC. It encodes CARYPGRTNEQFF.

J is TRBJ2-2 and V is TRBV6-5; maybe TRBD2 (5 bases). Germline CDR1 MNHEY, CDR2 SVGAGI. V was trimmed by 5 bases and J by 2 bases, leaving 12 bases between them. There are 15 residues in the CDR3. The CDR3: CASSPQTTNTGELFF. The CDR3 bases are TGTGCCAGCAGTCCCCAGACTACAAACACCGGGGAGCTGTTTTTT.

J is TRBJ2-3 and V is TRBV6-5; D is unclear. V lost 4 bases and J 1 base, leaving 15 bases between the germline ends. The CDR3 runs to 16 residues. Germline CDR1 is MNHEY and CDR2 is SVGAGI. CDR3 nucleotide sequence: TGTGCCAGCAGTTCGAAACCGGGCCCTCGCACAGATACGCAGTATTTT. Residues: CASSSKPGPRTDTQYF.

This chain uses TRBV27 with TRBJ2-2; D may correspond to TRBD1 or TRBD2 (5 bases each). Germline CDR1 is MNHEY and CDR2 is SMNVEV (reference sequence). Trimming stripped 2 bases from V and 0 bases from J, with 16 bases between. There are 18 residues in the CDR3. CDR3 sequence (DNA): TGTGCCAGCAGTTTAATCGGACTGGGACCCGCGAACACCGGGGAGCTGTTTTTT. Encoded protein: CASSLIGLGPANTGELFF.

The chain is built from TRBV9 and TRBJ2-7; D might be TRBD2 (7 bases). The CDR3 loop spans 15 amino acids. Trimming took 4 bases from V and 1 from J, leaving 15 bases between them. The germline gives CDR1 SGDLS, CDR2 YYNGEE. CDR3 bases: TGTGCCAGCAGCCAGGGGACTACAAGATCCTACGAGCAGTACTTC. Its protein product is CASSQGTTRSYEQYF.

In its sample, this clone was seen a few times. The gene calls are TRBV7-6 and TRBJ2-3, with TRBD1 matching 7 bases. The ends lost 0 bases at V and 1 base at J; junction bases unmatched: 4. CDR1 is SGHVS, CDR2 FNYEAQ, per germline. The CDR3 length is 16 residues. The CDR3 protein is CASSLARQGGTDTQYF. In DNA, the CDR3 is TGTGCCAGCAGCTTAGCGCGTCAGGGGGGCACAGATACGCAGTATTTT.

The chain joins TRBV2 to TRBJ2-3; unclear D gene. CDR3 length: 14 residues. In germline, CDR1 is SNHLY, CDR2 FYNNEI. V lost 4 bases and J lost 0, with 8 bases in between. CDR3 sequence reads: CASSALPSTDTQYF. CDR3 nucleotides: TGTGCCAGCAGTGCGTTACCTAGCACAGATACGCAGTATTTT.

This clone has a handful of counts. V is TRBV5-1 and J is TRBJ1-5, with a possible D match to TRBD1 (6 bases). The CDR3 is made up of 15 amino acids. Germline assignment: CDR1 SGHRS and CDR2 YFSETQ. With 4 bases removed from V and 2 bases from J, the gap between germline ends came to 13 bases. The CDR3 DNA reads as TGCGCCAGCAGCCCGGAGGGGGTGGGCAATCAGCCCCAGCATTTT. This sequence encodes CASSPEGVGNQPQHF. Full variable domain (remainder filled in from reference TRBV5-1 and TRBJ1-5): KAGVTQTPRYLIKTRGQQVTLSCSPISGHRSVSWYQQTPGQGLQFLFEYFSETQRNKGNFPGRFSGRQFSNSRSEMNVSTLELGDSALYLCASSPEGVGNQPQHFGDGTRLSIL.

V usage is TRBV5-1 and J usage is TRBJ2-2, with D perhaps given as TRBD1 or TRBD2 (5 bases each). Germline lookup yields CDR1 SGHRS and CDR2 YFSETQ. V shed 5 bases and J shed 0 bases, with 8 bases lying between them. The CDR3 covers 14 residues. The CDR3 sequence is CASRGPSNTGELFF. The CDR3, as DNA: TGCGCCAGCAGGGGACCCTCGAACACCGGGGAGCTGTTTTTT.

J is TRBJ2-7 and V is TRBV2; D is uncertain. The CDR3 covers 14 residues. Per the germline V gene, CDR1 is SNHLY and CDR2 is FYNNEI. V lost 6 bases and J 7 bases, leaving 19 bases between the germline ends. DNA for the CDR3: TGTGCCAGCAGCCTCACCCAAACTTCGACAGAGCAGTACTTC. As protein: CASSLTQTSTEQYF.

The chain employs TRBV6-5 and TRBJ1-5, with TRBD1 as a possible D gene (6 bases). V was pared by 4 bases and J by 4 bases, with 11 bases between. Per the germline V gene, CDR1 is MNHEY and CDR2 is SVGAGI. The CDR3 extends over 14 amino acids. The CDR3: CASSLQGKNQPQHF. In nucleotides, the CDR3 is TGTGCCAGCAGTTTACAGGGAAAGAATCAGCCCCAGCATTTT.